Below, 21 T cell receptor beta chains from the same sample are listed, as sequenced in a study of shared clonotypes between healthy human individuals. TCRdb keeps only in-frame clones here, not all; method: immunoSEQ multiplex PCR. The top ten hold 0.39% of the sample, which has approximately 2.3 million clones, approximately 93% seen once. The sample comprised naive CD4+ T cells from PBMCs. Subset denoted: CD45RA+ positively selected. The receptors stem from a man younger than 30 in good health. Some clones in this sample may be carry-over from other donors' samples.

The V gene is TRBV15, the J gene TRBJ2-1, with D perhaps matching TRBD2 (6 bases). Germline assignment: CDR1 LNHNV and CDR2 YYDKDF (reference sequence). The CDR3 totals 17 residues. V lost 0 bases and J lost 5, with 17 bases in between. The CDR3 DNA reads as TGTGCCACCAGCAGAGATCTGCGGGAAGCGCTGAACAATGAGCAGTTCTTC. Translation gives CATSRDLREALNNEQFF.

V usage is TRBV2 and J usage is TRBJ1-5; D is possibly TRBD1 (6 bases). CDR3 length: 13 residues. The V end was cut by 7 bases, the J end by 2 bases, with 9 bases between. Germline loops: CDR1 SNHLY, CDR2 FYNNEI. The CDR3 here is CASTGAGNQPQHF. DNA of the CDR3: TGTGCCAGCACAGGGGCGGGCAATCAGCCCCAGCATTTT.

As for this clone: This sample includes further DNA sequences coding for the same CDR3. This chain joins TRBV7-9 and TRBJ1-1; 9 bases map to TRBD1. The germline V gene encodes CDR1 SEHNR and CDR2 FQNEAQ (reference sequence). This CDR3 region has 14 residues. V shed 5 bases, J shed 3 bases, and the junction held 4 bases outside the gene matches. The CDR3 here is CASSLRQGDTEAFF. The CDR3 bases are TGTGCCAGCAGCCTCAGACAGGGGGACACTGAAGCTTTCTTT.

The chain recombines TRBV5-1 with TRBJ2-5; TRBD2 agrees at 8 bases. V dropped 1 base and J dropped 5; count of bases not matched to a gene: 7. The germline V gene encodes CDR1 SGHRS and CDR2 YFSETQ. CDR3 size: 15 residues. The CDR3 here is CASSLTGGPRETQYF. The CDR3 DNA follows: TGCGCCAGCAGCTTGACGGGAGGGCCCCGGGAGACCCAGTACTTC.

The chain couples TRBV28 to TRBJ1-2; possibly TRBD1 for D (5 bases). Per the germline V gene, CDR1 is MDHEN and CDR2 is SYDVKM. This CDR3 spans 14 amino acids. V was shortened by 5 bases and J by 4 bases, with 14 bases between the two germline ends. DNA of the CDR3: TGTGCCAGCAGTCCAGGGAGGTTATTCTATGGCTACACCTTC. Translated: CASSPGRLFYGYTF.

This rearrangement joins TRBV2 to TRBJ2-1, with 7 nucleotides matching TRBD2. Trimming at V came to 3 bases and at J to 9 bases, leaving 5 bases not matched to a gene. Looked up from germline, CDR1 is SNHLY and CDR2 is FYNNEI. The CDR3 length is 13 residues. The CDR3 spells CASSDRTRREQFF. The CDR3 nucleotides are TGTGCCAGCAGTGATAGGACTAGACGTGAGCAGTTCTTC.

The chain recombines TRBV5-1 with TRBJ2-1; D gene ambiguous. The germline gives CDR1 SGHRS, CDR2 YFSETQ. Trimming removed 1 base at V and 0 bases at J, with 11 bases between. The CDR3 contains 16 residues. The CDR3 DNA sequence: TGCGCCAGCAGCTTGTTCGAAACGAGCTCCTACAATGAGCAGTTCTTC. Protein: CASSLFETSSYNEQFF.

Comment on this clone: Additional DNA sequences in this sample encode the identical CDR3. The CDR3 nucleotides are TGCGCCAGCAGCTTGGGACTAGCGGGAGCAGAGACCCAGTACTTC. Its translation is CASSLGLAGAETQYF. This chain uses TRBV5-1 with TRBJ2-5; 12 bases are a match to TRBD2. The junction had 1 base not matched to a gene; V was cut back by 0 bases and J by 4 bases. This CDR3 region has 15 residues. CDR1 and CDR2 from the germline V gene are SGHRS and YFSETQ.

This clone was detected once. The chain is built from TRBV2 and TRBJ2-7; D call uncertain. Germline loops: CDR1 SNHLY, CDR2 FYNNEI. V lost 3 bases to trimming and J lost 0 bases, with 12 bases between them. The CDR3 loop spans 15 amino acids. This CDR3 is CASSDGGATSYEQYF. For the CDR3, the DNA is TGTGCCAGCAGTGATGGCGGAGCGACCTCCTACGAGCAGTACTTC.

The chain links TRBV29-1 to TRBJ1-2, with D hard to call. V lost 2 bases and J 4 bases, leaving 14 bases between the germline ends. The CDR3 totals 14 residues. Germline V gives CDR1 SQVTM, CDR2 ANQGSEA. DNA of the CDR3: TGCAGCGTTGAATCCCGGCGGGAGTTCTATGGCTACACCTTC. It codes for CSVESRREFYGYTF. Variable domain in full (rest from reference TRBV29-1 and TRBJ1-2): SAVISQKPSRDICQRGTSLTIQCQVDSQVTMMFWYRQQPGQSLTLIATANQGSEATYESGFVIDKFPISRPNLTFSTLTVSNMSPEDSSIYLCSVESRREFYGYTFGSGTRLTVV.

V usage is TRBV11-2 and J usage is TRBJ1-1; possible D gene TRBD1, 5 bases. Trimming pared 1 base from V and 4 bases from J, leaving 13 bases between. This CDR3 contains 15 residues. Germline CDR1 and CDR2: SGHAT and FQNNGV. For the CDR3, the DNA is TGTGCCAGCAGCTTAGCTAGGGGAGGGAGCACTGAAGCTTTCTTT. This translates into CASSLARGGSTEAFF.

This chain joins TRBV27 and TRBJ2-5; D gene uncertain. This CDR3 spans 13 amino acids. The V gene's germline CDR1 is MNHEY and CDR2 SMNVEV (reference sequence). The ends were cut back, 2 bases at V and 5 bases at J, with 9 bases in the middle. Here the CDR3 reads CASSLQMLETQYF. Written as DNA, the CDR3 is TGTGCCAGCAGTTTACAGATGTTGGAGACCCAGTACTTC.

The chain recombines TRBV19 with TRBJ2-7, with 10 nucleotides matching TRBD2. Losses at the gene ends were 1 base for V and 6 bases for J; bases not matched to a gene: 9. Germline V lookup: CDR1 LNHDA, CDR2 SQIVND (reference sequence). CDR3 length: 16 residues. CDR3 in amino acids: CASSIGPSGRGGEQYF. The CDR3 DNA reads TGTGCCAGTAGTATAGGGCCTAGCGGGAGAGGAGGCGAGCAGTACTTC.

Comment on this clone: At one boundary the junction diverges from the germline segment, which might be a read error. The J gene is TRBJ1-2, the V gene TRBV7-2; TRBD1 aligns across 9 bases. Germline CDR1 is SGHTA and CDR2 is FQGNSA. The CDR3 extends over 12 amino acids. The CDR3 nucleotides are TGTGCCAGCAGCCTGGGACAGGGCCGTACGGCCTTC. Translating it yields CASSLGQGRTAF.

This rearrangement joins TRBV18 to TRBJ2-6, with D unclear. The germline CDR1 and CDR2 sequences are KGHSH and LQKENI. The CDR3 contains 16 residues. Trimming pared 3 bases from V and 1 base from J, leaving 10 bases between. CDR3: CASSPRPISGANVLTF. As DNA, the CDR3 is TGTGCCAGCTCACCCCGACCGATTTCTGGGGCCAACGTCCTGACTTTC.

The V call is TRBV18, the J call TRBJ2-5; the D is unclear. CDR3 length: 14 residues. The germline V gene has CDR1 KGHSH and CDR2 LQKENI. Trimming stripped 0 bases from V and 2 bases from J, with 7 bases between. CDR3 DNA: TGTGCCAGCTCACCACCCACCTTACAAGAGACCCAGTACTTC. This translates into CASSPPTLQETQYF. Together with reference TRBV18 and TRBJ2-5, the CDR3 gives the full variable domain: NAGVMQNPRHLVRRRGQEARLRCSPMKGHSHVYWYRQLPEEGLKFMVYLQKENIIDESGMPKERFSAEFPKEGPSILRIQQVVRGDSAAYFCASSPPTLQETQYFGPGTRLLVL.

This clone was picked up one time. This chain connects TRBV7-9 to TRBJ2-2; a weak D match, TRBD1 (6 bases). This CDR3 region has 18 residues. V lost 1 base and J lost 1, with 16 bases in between. Germline values: CDR1 SEHNR, CDR2 FQNEAQ (reference sequence). The CDR3 bases are TGTGCCAGCAGCTTAGATACAGGGATGTTACGGAACACCGGGGAGCTGTTTTTT. Its protein product is CASSLDTGMLRNTGELFF. The full variable domain, in which reference TRBV7-9 and TRBJ2-2 provide the parts outside the CDR3, is DTGVSQNPRHKITKRGQNVTFRCDPISEHNRLYWYRQTLGQGPEFLTYFQNEAQLEKSRLLSDRFSAERPKGSFSTLEIQRTEQGDSAMYLCASSLDTGMLRNTGELFFGEGSRLTVL.

The gene calls are TRBV9 and TRBJ1-4; TRBD1 matches 10 bases. The trim removed 4 bases at V and 4 bases at J, leaving 1 base unmatched. CDR3 length equals 14 residues. In germline, CDR1 is SGDLS, CDR2 YYNGEE. The CDR3 region is CASSRDRGNEKLFF. The CDR3 nucleotides are TGTGCCAGCAGCCGGGACAGGGGTAATGAAAAACTGTTTTTT.

The chain uses TRBV6-6 and TRBJ2-7, with D maybe TRBD2 (5 bases). Germline V gene sequence: CDR1 MNHNY, CDR2 SVGAGI (reference sequence). This CDR3 is built from 15 residues. The germline V and J ends were trimmed by 0 bases and 5 bases, with 14 bases remaining between them. The DNA of the CDR3 is TGTGCCAGCAGTTACTCGTACGGACTGACTAACGAGCAGTACTTC. Residues: CASSYSYGLTNEQYF.

This clone was found a few times. V and J are TRBV7-3 and TRBJ1-2; a possible D gene is TRBD1 (5 bases). Per the germline V gene, CDR1 is SGHTA and CDR2 is FQGTGA. The CDR3 consists of 12 residues. Trimming took 5 bases from V and 9 from J, leaving 13 bases between them. The CDR3 loop is CASSPAAGSYTF. The CDR3 bases are TGTGCCAGCAGCCCCGCCGCAGGGAGCTACACCTTC.

This chain uses TRBV5-4 with TRBJ2-7; TRBD1 agrees at 11 bases. Germline loops: CDR1 SGHNT, CDR2 YYREEE (reference sequence). The CDR3 is made up of 15 amino acids. V trimming: 4 bases; J trimming: 7 bases; junction bases outside the gene matches: 10. CDR3 loop: CASSGIVGQGGEQYF. The CDR3 coding sequence is TGTGCCAGCAGCGGAATCGTGGGACAGGGGGGAGAGCAGTACTTC.